This TCR beta chain was sequenced in a study of blood T cell repertoires in COVID-19. Study-level information: The United States, Italy and Spain were the sources of the acute and convalescent COVID-19 samples. T cells, B-cell-depleted T cells, or PBMCs supplied cDNA or gDNA.

In the authors' workflow: Cell counts per sample came from amplifying reference gene primers. The data were produced by immunoSEQ multiplex PCR, yet TCRdb's version contains in-frame clones alone and is incomplete. V and J calls and clone size come straight from that table; D and trimming were deduced from the DNA. The sample consists of around 160,000 clones, approximately 87% of them appearing once. Looked up from germline, CDR1 is MNHNS and CDR2 is SASEGT. After removal of 3 bases from V and 8 bases from J, the junction contained 14 bases not matched to a gene. This CDR3 is 16 amino acids long. The chain employs TRBV6-1 and TRBJ1-2, with 8 bases lining up with TRBD1. This receptor was obtained from a woman aged 70 to 79 with COVID-19, enrolled during active disease. The specimen sequenced was peripheral blood. The CDR3 DNA sequence: TGTGCCAGCAGTGATCGAGCAGGGGGCGATTTCTGGGGCTACACCTTC. Its protein is CASSDRAGGDFWGYTF.